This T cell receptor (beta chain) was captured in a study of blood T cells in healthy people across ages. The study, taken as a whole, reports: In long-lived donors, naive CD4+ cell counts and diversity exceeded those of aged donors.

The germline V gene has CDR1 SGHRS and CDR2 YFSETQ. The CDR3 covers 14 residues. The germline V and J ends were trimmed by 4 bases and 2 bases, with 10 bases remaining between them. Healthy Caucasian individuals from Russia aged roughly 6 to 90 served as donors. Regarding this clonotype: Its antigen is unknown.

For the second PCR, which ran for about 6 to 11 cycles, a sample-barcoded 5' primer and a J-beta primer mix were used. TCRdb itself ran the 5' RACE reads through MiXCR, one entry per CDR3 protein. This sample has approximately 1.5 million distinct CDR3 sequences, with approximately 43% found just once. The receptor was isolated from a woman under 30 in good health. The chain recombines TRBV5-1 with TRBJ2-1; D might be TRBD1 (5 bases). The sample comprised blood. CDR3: CASSLEDTYNEQFF. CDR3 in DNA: TGCGCCAGCAGCCTTGAGGACACCTACAATGAGCAGTTCTTC.